The present T cell receptor (beta chain) was sequenced within a study of shared clonotypes between healthy human individuals. Profiled with immunoSEQ multiplex PCR; TCRdb holds only in-frame clones, not every one. In the table there are 190,000 or so clones, 85% to 95% of which are singletons. This receptor was taken from a woman aged 25 to 45 in good health. Sequencing input: naive CD4+ T cells sorted from blood. The subset denotes: CD45RA+ positively selected.

The CDR3: CASSLWGGGLADYEQYF. In DNA form, the CDR3 reads TGTGCCAGCAGTTTATGGGGGGGTGGGCTAGCGGACTACGAGCAGTACTTC. The chain employs TRBV28 and TRBJ2-7; 7 bases align to TRBD2. The CDR3 length is 17 residues. Germline CDR1 reads MDHEN; CDR2 reads SYDVKM. Unmatched junction bases numbered 11, after V lost 0 bases and J lost 3 bases.